The entry below describes one T cell receptor beta chain. These data belong to a study of blood T cell repertoires in COVID-19. Study context: PBMCs, B-cell-depleted T cells, or T cells were the source of the cDNA or gDNA that made up the material.

V was shortened by 3 bases and J by 5 bases, with 14 bases between the two germline ends. Germline V gives CDR1 SGHDT, CDR2 YYEEEE. The CDR3 loop spans 14 amino acids. Self-reported history from a screening survey and questionnaire set each donor's cohort. Each recovered donor of Cohort 3 presented with two negative PCRs, clearance, or symptom resolution. In the original processing: From reference gene primer amplification, estimates of nucleated cell counts were derived. Measured with immunoSEQ multiplex PCR; TCRdb has only the in-frame clones, and not every one. V and J calls and clone size are given by that table; D and trimming were obtained from the DNA. This table has a few hundred thousand clones, around 90% appearing once.

J is TRBJ1-1 and V is TRBV5-6, with a possible D match to TRBD1 (6 bases). What was sequenced was PBMCs or T cells enriched from blood (not recorded which). The source is a woman aged 25 to 39 who had recovered from COVID-19. The CDR3 reads CASSYRVPSTEAFF. The CDR3, as DNA: TGTGCCAGCAGCTACAGGGTCCCCTCGACTGAAGCTTTCTTT.